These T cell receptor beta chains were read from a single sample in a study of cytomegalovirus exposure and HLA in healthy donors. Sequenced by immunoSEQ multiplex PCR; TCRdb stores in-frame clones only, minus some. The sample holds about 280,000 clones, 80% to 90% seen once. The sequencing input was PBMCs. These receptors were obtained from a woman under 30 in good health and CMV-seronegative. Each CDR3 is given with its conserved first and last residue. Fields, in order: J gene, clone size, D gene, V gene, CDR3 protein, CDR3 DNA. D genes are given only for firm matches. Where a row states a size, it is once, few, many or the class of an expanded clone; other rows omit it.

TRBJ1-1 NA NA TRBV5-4 CASSPQRGMNTEAFF TGTGCCAGCAGCCCCCAGAGGGGGATGAACACTGAAGCTTTCTTT
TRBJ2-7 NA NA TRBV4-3 CASSQDRGHYYEQYF TGCGCCAGCAGCCAAGATAGGGGACACTACTACGAGCAGTACTTC
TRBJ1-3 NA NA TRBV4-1 CASSQAPADSRSGNTIYF TGCGCCAGCAGCCAAGCCCCAGCGGACAGCCGCTCTGGAAACACCATATATTTT
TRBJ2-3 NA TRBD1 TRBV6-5 CASSYRGRADTQYF TGTGCCAGCAGTTACAGGGGGCGAGCAGATACGCAGTATTTT
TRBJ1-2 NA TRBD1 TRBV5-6 CASSLNPGTGEGYTF TGTGCCAGCAGCTTGAATCCCGGGACAGGGGAGGGCTACACCTTC
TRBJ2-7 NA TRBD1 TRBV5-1 CASSGDREGEQYF TGCGCCAGCAGCGGGGACAGGGAGGGCGAGCAGTACTTC
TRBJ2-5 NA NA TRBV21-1 CASIPRDSKETQYF TGTGCCAGCATTCCCCGGGACAGCAAAGAGACCCAGTACTTC
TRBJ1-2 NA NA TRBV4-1 CASSPNEAERYGYTF TGCGCCAGCAGCCCCAATGAGGCCGAGCGCTATGGCTACACCTTC
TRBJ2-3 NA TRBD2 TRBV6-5 CASSRLLAGVDTQYF TGTGCCAGCAGCCGCCTCCTAGCGGGAGTTGATACGCAGTATTTT
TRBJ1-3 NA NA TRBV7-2 CASSLGSSGNTIYF TGTGCCAGCAGTCTAGGCAGCTCTGGAAACACCATATATTTT
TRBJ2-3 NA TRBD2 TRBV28 CASSLWLAGVVDTQYF TGTGCCAGCAGTTTATGGCTAGCGGGGGTGGTAGATACGCAGTATTTT
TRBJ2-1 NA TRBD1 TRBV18 CASSSRQGGSYNEQFF TGTGCCAGCTCATCCCGACAGGGCGGATCCTACAATGAGCAGTTCTTC
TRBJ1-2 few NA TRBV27 CASSLPGSYGYTF TGTGCCAGCAGTTTACCCGGTAGCTATGGCTACACCTTC
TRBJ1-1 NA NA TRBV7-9 CASARGGQVFTEAFF TGTGCCAGCGCCAGGGGTGGGCAGGTGTTCACTGAAGCTTTCTTT
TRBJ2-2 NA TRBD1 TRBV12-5 CASGPPGTVLWAGELFF TGTGCTAGTGGTCCTCCCGGGACAGTTCTTTGGGCCGGGGAGCTGTTTTTT
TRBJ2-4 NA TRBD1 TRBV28 CASSANPGQAIQYF TGTGCCAGCAGCGCAAATCCGGGACAGGCCATTCAGTACTTC
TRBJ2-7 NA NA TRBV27 CASSHPSSSYEQYF TGTGCCAGCAGCCACCCTAGCAGCTCCTACGAGCAGTACTTC
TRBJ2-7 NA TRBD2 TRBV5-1 CASSWKRGGPYEQYF TGCGCCAGCAGCTGGAAGCGGGGAGGCCCCTACGAGCAGTACTTC
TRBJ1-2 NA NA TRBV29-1 CSVGGVGFGAIYTF TGCAGCGTCGGAGGGGTGGGGTTCGGGGCTATCTACACCTTC
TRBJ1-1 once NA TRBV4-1 CASSPLQRGPEAFF TGCGCCAGCAGCCCATTACAGCGGGGCCCTGAAGCTTTCTTT
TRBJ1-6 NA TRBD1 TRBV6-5 CASRLPGQGYSPLHF TGTGCCAGCAGACTACCGGGACAGGGGTATTCACCCCTCCACTTT
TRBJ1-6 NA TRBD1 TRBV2 CASSRDRGNSPLHF TGTGCCAGCAGTCGGGACAGGGGCAATTCACCCCTCCACTTT
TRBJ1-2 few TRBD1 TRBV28 CASSPGQAPLYGYTF TGTGCCAGCAGTCCAGGACAGGCCCCCCTCTATGGCTACACCTTC
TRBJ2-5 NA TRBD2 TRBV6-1 CASSSRGEGTQYF TGTGCCAGCAGTTCCCGGGGGGAGGGCACCCAGTACTTC
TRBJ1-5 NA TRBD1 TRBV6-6 CASSPGTAYNQPQHF TGTGCCAGCAGCCCCGGGACAGCATACAATCAGCCCCAGCATTTT
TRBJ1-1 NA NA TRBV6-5 CASSPLGSSNTEAFF TGTGCCAGCAGTCCGTTGGGGAGTTCGAACACTGAAGCTTTCTTT
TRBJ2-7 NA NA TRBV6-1 CASSVGLTGSYEQYF TGTGCCAGCAGTGTGGGCTTAACAGGGTCCTACGAGCAGTACTTC
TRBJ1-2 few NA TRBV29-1 CSVEHRANYGYTF TGCAGCGTTGAACATAGAGCTAACTATGGCTACACCTTC
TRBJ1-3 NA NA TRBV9 CASSVDNSYSGNTIYF TGTGCCAGCAGCGTAGATAACAGCTACTCTGGAAACACCATATATTTT
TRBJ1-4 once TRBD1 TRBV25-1 CASSVAGTATNEKLFF TGTGCCAGCAGTGTAGCCGGGACAGCAACTAATGAAAAACTGTTTTTT
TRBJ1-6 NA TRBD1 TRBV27 CASNPDRDYNSPLHF TGTGCCAGCAACCCGGACAGGGACTATAATTCACCCCTCCACTTT
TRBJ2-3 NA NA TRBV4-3 CASSPETLNGEDTQYF TGCGCCAGCAGCCCGGAGACCCTGAACGGGGAAGATACGCAGTATTTT
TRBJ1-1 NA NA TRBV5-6 CASSLLVGAEAFF TGTGCCAGCAGCTTGCTGGTTGGAGCTGAAGCTTTCTTT
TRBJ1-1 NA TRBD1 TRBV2 CASSESYQGAAFF TGTGCCAGCAGTGAAAGCTATCAGGGGGCCGCTTTCTTT
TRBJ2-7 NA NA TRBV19 CATYYDTPYEQYF TGTGCCACGTACTACGATACGCCCTACGAGCAGTACTTC
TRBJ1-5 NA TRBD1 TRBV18 CASSLGTGGPPSNQPQHF TGTGCCAGCTCACTAGGGACAGGGGGCCCCCCGAGCAATCAGCCCCAGCATTTT
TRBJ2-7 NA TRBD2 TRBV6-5 CASSYSGSKYEQYF TGTGCCAGCAGTTACAGCGGGAGCAAGTACGAGCAGTACTTC